The sequence of this TCR beta chain was determined in a study of blood T cells in healthy people across ages. Study-level information: In model experiments, template switching was able to capture about one barcoded beta molecule for every two T cells that were present. Study conclusions and caveats: Whereas aged donors had fewer naive CD4+ cells, long-lived donors had more of them and higher diversity.

A second roughly 7 to 12 cycle PCR used barcoded and J-beta primers. TCRdb passed the 5' RACE reads through MiXCR, listing each CDR3 protein once. The sample shows 790,000 or so distinct CDR3 sequences, about 61% of them seen only once. The CDR3 is made up of 14 amino acids. Germline CDR1 and CDR2: SGHDT and YYEEEE. V lost 2 bases, J lost 14 bases, and 20 bases lay in between. Notes on this clonotype: Its antigen is not known.

The chain recombines TRBV5-6 with TRBJ2-1; tentative D call: TRBD2 (5 bases). The source material was blood. The sequence was collected from a man between 35 and 55 years old in good health. The DNA for the CDR3 is TGTGCCAGCAGCTTTCCCACCGCGGGCCATGGGAAGTTCTTC. Amino acid sequence: CASSFPTAGHGKFF.